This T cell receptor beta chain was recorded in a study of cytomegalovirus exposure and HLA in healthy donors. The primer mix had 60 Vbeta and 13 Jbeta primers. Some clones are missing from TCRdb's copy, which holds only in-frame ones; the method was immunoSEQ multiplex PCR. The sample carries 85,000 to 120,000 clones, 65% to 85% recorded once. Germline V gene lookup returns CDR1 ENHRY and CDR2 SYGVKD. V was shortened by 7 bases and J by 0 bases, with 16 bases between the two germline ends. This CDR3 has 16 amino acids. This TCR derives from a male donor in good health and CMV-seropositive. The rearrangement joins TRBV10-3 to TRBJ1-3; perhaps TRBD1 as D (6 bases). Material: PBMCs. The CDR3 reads CAITTPSGASGNTIYF. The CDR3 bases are TGTGCCATCACAACCCCCTCAGGGGCCTCTGGAAACACCATATATTTT.